Following are 24 T cell receptor beta chains from one sample sequenced in a study of shared clonotypes between healthy human individuals. Profiling relied on immunoSEQ multiplex PCR, and the TCRdb table lists in-frame clones only, not all of them. The table records 2 million to 2.5 million clones, approximately 94% of them present only once. The specimen was naive CD4+ T cells sorted from blood. The sample's subset: CD45RA+ positively selected. All receptors come from a young man in good health.

CDR3 region: CAWRSENYGYTF. The CDR3 DNA reads as TGTGCCTGGAGATCGGAGAACTATGGCTACACCTTC. J is TRBJ1-2 and V is TRBV30; no clear D gene. CDR1 and CDR2 (germline): GTSNPN, SVGIG (reference sequence). The CDR3 loop spans 12 amino acids. V was shortened by 3 bases and J by 2 bases, with 7 bases between the two germline ends.

In DNA form, the CDR3 reads TGTGCCAGCATCCTCAGGGTTCAAGAGACCCAGTACTTC. This encodes CASILRVQETQYF. V gene TRBV6-1 combines with J gene TRBJ2-5, with a possible D match to TRBD1 (5 bases). The CDR3 consists of 13 residues. Trimming took 7 bases from V and 2 from J, leaving 11 bases between them. Per germline, CDR1 MNHNS and CDR2 SASEGT.

A few counts support this clone. The chain uses TRBV6-5 and TRBJ2-2, with D tentatively TRBD1 (5 bases). The length of the CDR3 is 14 residues. V dropped 6 bases and J dropped 6 bases, with 14 bases sitting between them. The germline V gene has CDR1 MNHEY and CDR2 SVGAGI. The CDR3 DNA follows: TGTGCCAGCAGCCGGAAAAGGGGATCCGGGGAGCTGTTTTTT. Translated, it gives CASSRKRGSGELFF.

CDR3 DNA sequence: TGCGCCAGCAGCTTGGCGGGCTCCGGGACAGGGGGCAAGGAGACCCAGTACTTC. Amino acids: CASSLAGSGTGGKETQYF. This rearrangement joins TRBV5-1 to TRBJ2-5, with 12 bases that match TRBD1. The CDR3 extends over 18 amino acids. V dropped 0 bases and J dropped 5; count of bases not matched to a gene: 11. The V gene's germline CDR1 is SGHRS and CDR2 YFSETQ.

The chain combines TRBV2 with TRBJ2-7; TRBD2 agrees at 12 bases. The CDR3 sequence is 15 residues long. Germline V gene lookup returns CDR1 SNHLY and CDR2 FYNNEI. The J segment lost 3 bases and the V segment lost 4 bases, leaving 4 bases of the junction unmatched. CDR3 residues: CASSASGGEFYEQYF. The CDR3 DNA is TGTGCCAGCAGTGCTAGCGGGGGGGAGTTCTACGAGCAGTACTTC.

The chain is built from TRBV7-9 and TRBJ2-3, with D possibly matching TRBD2 (5 bases). The CDR3 runs to 16 residues. Germline values: CDR1 SEHNR, CDR2 FQNEAQ (reference sequence). Trimming stripped 5 bases from V and 2 bases from J, with 17 bases between. This CDR3 reads CASSQGGELDTDTQYF. Here the CDR3 DNA reads TGTGCCAGCAGCCAAGGAGGAGAGCTAGACACAGATACGCAGTATTTT.

This chain connects TRBV29-1 to TRBJ2-1, with TRBD2 as a possible D gene (5 bases). Germline values: CDR1 SQVTM, CDR2 ANQGSEA. The length of the CDR3 is 13 residues. V was shortened by 4 bases and J by 1 base, with 8 bases between the two germline ends. The CDR3 loop is CSVGSGSYNEQFF. The CDR3 DNA follows: TGCAGCGTTGGAAGCGGTTCCTACAATGAGCAGTTCTTC.

This chain joins TRBV7-9 and TRBJ1-5; TRBD1 might be the D (6 bases). CDR1 is SEHNR, CDR2 FQNEAQ, per germline (reference sequence). The germline V and J ends were trimmed by 2 bases and 1 base, with 18 bases remaining between them. This CDR3 has 18 amino acids. CDR3 DNA sequence: TGTGCCAGCAGCTTATCTCCTATTGGGGGGCTGAGCAATCAGCCCCAGCATTTT. It codes for CASSLSPIGGLSNQPQHF.

The CDR3 spells CASSAREGARYGYTF. The CDR3 nucleotides are TGTGCCAGCAGTGCCCGGGAGGGGGCTAGGTATGGCTACACCTTC. V is TRBV2 and J is TRBJ1-2; TRBD1 agrees at 7 bases. Germline V gene lookup returns CDR1 SNHLY and CDR2 FYNNEI. This CDR3 region has 15 residues. The ends lost 4 bases at V and 5 bases at J; junction bases unmatched: 10.

The chain joins TRBV28 to TRBJ2-7; 9 bases align to TRBD1. There are 13 residues in the CDR3. The V segment lost 4 bases and the J segment 6 bases; nucleotides outside the gene matches: 4. Germline V gene lookup returns CDR1 MDHEN and CDR2 SYDVKM. The CDR3 DNA sequence: TGTGCCAGCAGTTCCGGACAGGGGATCGAGCAGTACTTC. Protein: CASSSGQGIEQYF.

As to this clone: Different DNA sequences within this sample yield the same CDR3. This chain links TRBV18 with TRBJ2-5, with D hard to call. V dropped 3 bases and J dropped 2 bases, with 7 bases sitting between them. The germline V gene encodes CDR1 KGHSH and CDR2 LQKENI. The CDR3 is 13 residues long. This chain's CDR3 is CASSPGRQETQYF. The CDR3, as DNA: TGTGCCAGCTCACCCGGCAGACAAGAGACCCAGTACTTC.

The chain has TRBV7-9 and TRBJ2-3; D call uncertain. The ends were cut back, 0 bases at V and 2 bases at J, with 6 bases in the middle. CDR1 SEHNR and CDR2 FQNEAQ come from the germline V gene (reference sequence). This CDR3 is built from 14 residues. Here the CDR3 reads CASSLALITDTQYF. For the CDR3, the DNA is TGTGCCAGCAGCTTAGCCCTAATCACAGATACGCAGTATTTT. Filled out from reference TRBV7-9 and TRBJ2-3, the complete variable domain reads DTGVSQNPRHKITKRGQNVTFRCDPISEHNRLYWYRQTLGQGPEFLTYFQNEAQLEKSRLLSDRFSAERPKGSFSTLEIQRTEQGDSAMYLCASSLALITDTQYFGPGTRLTVL.

The V call is TRBV7-2, the J call TRBJ2-3; unclear D gene. Germline V gene sequence: CDR1 SGHTA, CDR2 FQGNSA. The CDR3 contains 12 residues. Trimming pared 3 bases from V and 6 bases from J, leaving 7 bases between. The DNA for the CDR3 is TGTGCCAGCAGCTTTAGCCCCGATACGCAGTATTTT. Its protein product is CASSFSPDTQYF.

This chain links TRBV28 with TRBJ1-2; D gene unclear. Trimming cost V 3 bases and J 2 bases, with 7 bases left between them. The CDR3 totals 13 residues. CDR1 MDHEN and CDR2 SYDVKM come from the germline V gene. Here the CDR3 DNA reads TGTGCCAGCAGTTTCGAGTCAAACTATGGCTACACCTTC. Translating gives CASSFESNYGYTF.

This sequence joins TRBV5-6 and TRBJ2-3, with D tentatively TRBD1 (5 bases). Germline CDR1 SGHDT, CDR2 YYEEEE. The CDR3 length is 13 residues. Trimming took 4 bases from V and 3 from J, leaving 9 bases between them. CDR3 nucleotide sequence: TGTGCCAGCAGCCCAGACAGAACAGATACGCAGTATTTT. Translating gives CASSPDRTDTQYF.

This rearrangement joins TRBV7-2 to TRBJ2-7; D remains unclear. Germline assignment: CDR1 SGHTA and CDR2 FQGNSA. The CDR3 consists of 15 residues. V was shortened by 2 bases and J by 2 bases, with 13 bases between the two germline ends. CDR3 amino acids: CASSLSQATAYEQYF. DNA of the CDR3: TGTGCCAGCAGCTTAAGCCAGGCCACCGCCTACGAGCAGTACTTC.

The V call is TRBV5-4, the J call TRBJ1-1; 7 bases agree with TRBD1. Germline-derived CDR1 and CDR2 are SGHNT and YYREEE (reference sequence). CDR3 size: 14 residues. Trimming at V came to 3 bases and at J to 1 base, leaving 3 bases not matched to a gene. CDR3 nucleotide sequence: TGTGCCAGCAGCTCTGGACAGGAGAACACTGAAGCTTTCTTT. Protein: CASSSGQENTEAFF.

A word on this clone: This specimen includes other DNA sequences encoding the same CDR3. The CDR3 bases are TGTGCCAGCAGTGAAGAAGGGGGCCCCTACGAGCAGTACTTC. This translates into CASSEEGGPYEQYF. This chain connects TRBV2 to TRBJ2-7; 7 nucleotides align to TRBD1. V was pared by 1 base and J by 2 bases, with 2 bases of the junction left unmatched. Germline V gene sequence: CDR1 SNHLY, CDR2 FYNNEI. This CDR3 region has 14 residues. The full variable domain, with the rest looked up from reference TRBV2 and TRBJ2-7, is EPEVTQTPSHQVTQMGQEVILRCVPISNHLYFYWYRQILGQKVEFLVSFYNNEISEKSEIFDDQFSVERPDGSNFTLKIRSTKLEDSAMYFCASSEEGGPYEQYFGPGTRLTVT.

A note on this clone: The junction does not match germline at one end; this may be a read error. The chain carries TRBV29-1 and TRBJ2-7; TRBD1 matches 8 bases. CDR3 length equals 13 residues. Germline V gene lookup returns CDR1 SQVTM and CDR2 ANQGSEA. CDR3: CSVEWWTGTGLHF. The CDR3 DNA reads TGCAGCGTTGAGTGGTGGACAGGGACGGGGCTGCACTTC.

Here the CDR3 reads CASSLWKRGNIQYF. The DNA of the CDR3 is TGTGCCAGCAGCTTATGGAAGAGGGGAAACATTCAGTACTTC. This chain uses TRBV5-6 with TRBJ2-4; perhaps D is TRBD1 or TRBD2 (5 bases each). This CDR3 has 14 residues. From germline, CDR1 is SGHDT and CDR2 YYEEEE. The V end was cut by 2 bases, the J end by 6 bases, with 12 bases between.

The chain joins TRBV7-9 to TRBJ2-7; TRBD1 matches at 7 bases. V lost 5 bases to trimming and J lost 6 bases; unmatched junction nucleotides: 10. The germline V gene has CDR1 SEHNR and CDR2 FQNEAQ (reference sequence). CDR3 size: 14 residues. DNA for the CDR3: TGTGCCAGCAGCCCGACGACAGGGTTGAGCGAGCAGTACTTC. Translated: CASSPTTGLSEQYF.

The CDR3 region is CASSYIGSNTGELFF. Written as DNA, the CDR3 is TGTGCCAGCAGTTACATCGGCTCGAACACCGGGGAGCTGTTTTTT. The chain is built from TRBV6-6 and TRBJ2-2; the D is unclear. Trimming removed 2 bases from V and 0 bases from J, with 7 bases in between. The CDR3 spans 15 residues. Germline CDR1 is MNHNY and CDR2 is SVGAGI (reference sequence).

As for this clone: The same CDR3 also results from other DNA sequences found in this sample. V is TRBV18 and J is TRBJ2-7; 12 nucleotides align to TRBD2. Trimming at V came to 0 bases and at J to 6 bases, leaving 6 bases not matched to a gene. Germline CDR1 KGHSH, CDR2 LQKENI. This CDR3 contains 16 residues. CDR3 region: CASSPPGLAGGSEQYF. CDR3 bases: TGTGCCAGCTCACCACCGGGCCTAGCGGGGGGGAGCGAGCAGTACTTC.

The chain carries TRBV30 and TRBJ2-7; TRBD2 agrees at 10 bases. J lost 2 bases, V lost 4 bases, and 14 bases had no gene match. Germline V lookup: CDR1 GTSNPN, CDR2 SVGIG (reference sequence). The CDR3 sequence is 17 residues long. The CDR3 sequence: CAWKVPRAGGLTYEQYF. The DNA for the CDR3 is TGTGCCTGGAAAGTGCCCAGAGCGGGGGGGTTAACCTACGAGCAGTACTTC.